This TCR beta chain came from a study of response to subunit inactivated influenza vaccine. Study-wide points: The authors offered the suggestion that each seasonal influenza vaccination recruits few new T cells.

This clonotype showed up many times. What it binds is unknown. CDR1 SGHTA and CDR2 FQGNSA come from the germline V gene. This CDR3 has 14 residues. V lost 5 bases to trimming and J lost 2 bases; unmatched junction nucleotides: 5. MiXCR, applied by TCRdb to the RT-PCR reads, yields one record per CDR3 protein. The repertoire holds roughly 780,000 distinct CDR3 sequences, with about a fifth as singletons. The source was PBMCs from blood, collected less than 6 days after vaccination. The J gene is TRBJ2-5, the V gene TRBV7-2; 7 positions agree with TRBD1. The origin of this receptor is a man aged 50-59 years who received an inactivated influenza vaccine. In DNA, the CDR3 is TGTGCCAGCAGCCCCCGGACAGGTCAAGAGACCCAGTACTTC. Its translation is CASSPRTGQETQYF.